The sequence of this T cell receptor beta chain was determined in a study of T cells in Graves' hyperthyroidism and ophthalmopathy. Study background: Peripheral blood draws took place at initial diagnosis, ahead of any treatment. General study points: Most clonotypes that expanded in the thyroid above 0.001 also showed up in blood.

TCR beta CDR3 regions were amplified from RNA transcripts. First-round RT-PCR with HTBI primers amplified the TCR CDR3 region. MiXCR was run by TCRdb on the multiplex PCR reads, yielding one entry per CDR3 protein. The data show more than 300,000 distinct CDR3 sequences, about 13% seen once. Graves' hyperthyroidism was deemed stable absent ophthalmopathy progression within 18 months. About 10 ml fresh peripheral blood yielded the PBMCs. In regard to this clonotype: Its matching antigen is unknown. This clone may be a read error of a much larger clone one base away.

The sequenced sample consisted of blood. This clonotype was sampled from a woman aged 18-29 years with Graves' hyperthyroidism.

In nucleotides, the CDR3 is TGTGCCAGCAACGTAGGGGTAGGGGGGTCCTACGAGCAGTACTTC. As protein: CASNVGVGGSYEQYF. This sequence joins TRBV9 and TRBJ2-7; D is possibly TRBD1 or TRBD2 (6 bases each). Germline V gives CDR1 SGDLS, CDR2 YYNGEE. This CDR3 region has 15 residues.